This TCR beta chain was observed in a study of OX40 agonist ivuxolimab in advanced cancers. Sequencing used immunoSEQ multiplex PCR; TCRdb keeps in-frame clones, though not all of them. The data show about 99,000 clones, roughly nine tenths seen once. About this clone: The sample has other DNA sequences that encode this CDR3 too.

The source of this sequence is an adult with an advanced solid tumor such as melanoma, head and neck, liver or kidney cancer. Sequencing was performed on CD4+ or CD8+ T cells sorted from blood, taken in a trial of the OX40 agonist ivuxolimab.

The CDR3 region is CASSPSYEQYF. For the CDR3, the DNA is TGTGCCAGCAGCCCCTCCTACGAGCAGTACTTC. The V gene is TRBV7-2, the J gene TRBJ2-7, with D unresolved. This CDR3 contains 11 residues. Trimming removed 5 bases from V and 0 bases from J, with 2 bases in between. Germline values: CDR1 SGHTA, CDR2 FQGNSA.